The 19 T cell receptor beta chains below come from one sample, sequenced in a study of cytomegalovirus exposure and HLA in healthy donors. In the PCR, 60 Vbeta and 13 Jbeta primers were used. Repertoires were generated with immunoSEQ multiplex PCR, while TCRdb's copy carries only in-frame clones and drops some. This repertoire shows a few hundred thousand clones, approximately 78% found once; its top ten account for 2.5% to 3%. Sample: PBMCs. Receptor source: a man between 25 and 39 years old in good health and CMV-seronegative.

The gene calls are TRBV19 and TRBJ1-3; D not certain. Trimming left V 3 bases short and J 0 bases short, with 9 bases between. The CDR3 is made up of 15 amino acids. Germline V CDR1 and CDR2: LNHDA, SQIVND (reference sequence). CDR3 in amino acids: CASSMEHLSGNTIYF. The CDR3 coding sequence is TGTGCCAGTAGTATGGAGCACCTCTCTGGAAACACCATATATTTT.

The V gene is TRBV7-6, the J gene TRBJ2-1; TRBD2 is a possible D gene (6 bases). Germline lookup yields CDR1 SGHVS and CDR2 FNYEAQ. V was pared by 3 bases and J by 6 bases, with 18 bases between. This CDR3 has 16 residues. CDR3 sequence reads: CASSFRLEDVGNEQFF. In DNA form, the CDR3 reads TGTGCCAGCAGCTTCCGACTAGAGGATGTCGGCAATGAGCAGTTCTTC.

The chain uses TRBV19 and TRBJ1-2; tentatively, D is TRBD1 (5 bases). The CDR3 spans 14 residues. The germline V and J ends were trimmed by 7 bases and 3 bases, with 15 bases remaining between them. Looked up from germline, CDR1 is LNHDA and CDR2 is SQIVND (reference sequence). The CDR3 DNA follows: TGTGCCAGTAAACCCTCGACAGTCGACTATGGCTACACCTTC. It specifies CASKPSTVDYGYTF.

V is TRBV7-3 and J is TRBJ2-3; no firm D call. CDR3 length: 13 amino acids. Trimming stripped 4 bases from V and 3 bases from J, with 8 bases between. Germline assignment: CDR1 SGHTA and CDR2 FQGTGA. This CDR3 reads CASSSGRTDTQYF. The CDR3 DNA reads as TGTGCCAGCAGCTCGGGTCGGACAGATACGCAGTATTTT.

CDR3 coding DNA: TGCGCCAGCAGCTCGACGGAGACAGGCCGCACAGATACGCAGTATTTT. It is translated as CASSSTETGRTDTQYF. The gene calls are TRBV5-1 and TRBJ2-3; D might be TRBD1 (6 bases). Germline V gene lookup returns CDR1 SGHRS and CDR2 YFSETQ. The CDR3 is made up of 16 amino acids. Trimming left V 3 bases short and J 1 base short, with 15 bases between.

V gene TRBV7-2 combines with J gene TRBJ1-1, with D possibly being TRBD1 (6 bases). Trimming took off 4 bases at V and 1 base at J, with 16 bases between the two ends. The CDR3 has 16 residues. Per germline, CDR1 SGHTA and CDR2 FQGNSA. The CDR3 here is CASSSERGTANTEAFF. Here the CDR3 DNA reads TGTGCCAGCAGCTCGGAAAGGGGGACGGCGAACACTGAAGCTTTCTTT.

Concerning this clone itself: The same CDR3 arises from other DNA sequences in this sample as well. CDR3 bases: TGTGCCAGCAGTTTACTGGGCCGCGAGCAGTACTTC. It encodes CASSLLGREQYF. The chain employs TRBV28 and TRBJ2-7; unclear D gene. Trimming took off 2 bases at V and 6 bases at J, with 8 bases between the two ends. This CDR3 region has 12 residues. Germline V gene sequence: CDR1 MDHEN, CDR2 SYDVKM.

The rearrangement links TRBV6-1 to TRBJ2-1; 9 bases map to TRBD1. Losses at the gene ends were 5 bases for V and 4 bases for J; bases not matched to a gene: 6. The germline gives CDR1 MNHNS, CDR2 SASEGT. The CDR3 covers 15 residues. CDR3 residues: CASSLRQGGYNEQFF. In DNA, the CDR3 is TGTGCCAGCAGTCTCCGACAGGGGGGTTACAATGAGCAGTTCTTC.

The chain combines TRBV6-1 with TRBJ2-1, with TRBD2 identical over 12 bases. This CDR3 region has 16 residues. Unmatched junction bases numbered 6, after V lost 3 bases and J lost 6 bases. Germline assignment: CDR1 MNHNS and CDR2 SASEGT. CDR3 region: CASSDASGGVSNEQFF. The CDR3 DNA follows: TGTGCCAGCAGTGACGCTAGCGGGGGGGTCTCCAATGAGCAGTTCTTC.

This clone turned up a few times. The chain combines TRBV9 with TRBJ1-6, with D possibly TRBD1 on 5 matching bases. The germline V and J ends were trimmed by 3 bases and 7 bases, with 14 bases remaining between them. This CDR3 is 15 amino acids long. Germline V CDR1 and CDR2: SGDLS, YYNGEE. The CDR3, as DNA: TGTGCCAGCAGCGGCCACGCGGGGGTCAATTCACCCCTCCACTTT. Its translation: CASSGHAGVNSPLHF.

V and J are TRBV5-6 and TRBJ1-2, with D perhaps matching TRBD1 (6 bases). The CDR3 loop spans 14 amino acids. Germline V CDR1 and CDR2: SGHDT, YYEEEE. V lost 0 bases to trimming and J lost 3 bases, with 9 bases between them. CDR3 nucleotides: TGTGCCAGCAGCTTGGTGGACAGCCACTATGGCTACACCTTC. Amino acid sequence: CASSLVDSHYGYTF.

This clone was picked up one time. V gene TRBV28 combines with J gene TRBJ1-6, with no clear D. Trimming removed 4 bases from V and 9 bases from J, with 10 bases in between. The CDR3 is 13 residues long. Germline assignment: CDR1 MDHEN and CDR2 SYDVKM. The CDR3 nucleotides read TGTGCCAGCAGTTCGAGGTTGAGTTCACCCCTCCACTTT. Amino acids: CASSSRLSSPLHF. Full variable domain (rest looked up from reference TRBV28 and TRBJ1-6): DVKVTQSSRYLVKRTGEKVFLECVQDMDHENMFWYRQDPGLGLRLIYFSYDVKMKEKGDIPEGYSVSREKKERFSLILESASTNQTSMYLCASSSRLSSPLHFGNGTRLTVT.

The V and J genes are TRBV19 and TRBJ2-3; 7 bases fit TRBD1. Germline assignment: CDR1 LNHDA and CDR2 SQIVND (reference sequence). The trim removed 7 bases at V and 4 bases at J, leaving 8 bases unmatched. The CDR3 length is 14 residues. CDR3 sequence (DNA): TGTGCCAGTACCTCGACAGGGATGTCAGATACGCAGTATTTT. Protein: CASTSTGMSDTQYF.

The chain combines TRBV2 with TRBJ2-5, with TRBD2 as a possible D gene (6 bases). Germline CDR1 SNHLY, CDR2 FYNNEI. This CDR3 has 17 amino acids. Trimming removed 3 bases from V and 1 base from J, with 18 bases in between. This CDR3 reads CASSDWGDSDSQETQYF. DNA of the CDR3: TGTGCCAGCAGTGACTGGGGGGACTCGGACTCCCAAGAGACCCAGTACTTC.

The chain recombines TRBV5-1 with TRBJ1-4, with D possibly matching TRBD1 (6 bases). Germline V lookup: CDR1 SGHRS, CDR2 YFSETQ. This CDR3 region has 14 residues. V lost 5 bases and J 8 bases, leaving 16 bases between the germline ends. CDR3: CASSSTGRTEKLFF. The CDR3 nucleotides are TGCGCCAGCAGTTCTACAGGGCGGACGGAAAAACTGTTTTTT.

V is TRBV4-1 and J is TRBJ2-7; 12 bases fit TRBD2. The trim removed 3 bases at V and 0 bases at J, leaving 9 bases unmatched. In germline, CDR1 is MGHRA, CDR2 YSYEKL. This CDR3 is 18 amino acids long. The CDR3 sequence is CASSQGGTSGRHSYEQYF. Here the CDR3 DNA reads TGCGCCAGCAGCCAGGGGGGGACTAGCGGGCGGCACTCCTACGAGCAGTACTTC.

This clone was counted once. The rearrangement joins TRBV18 to TRBJ2-2; 8 nucleotides align to TRBD1. J was trimmed by 3 bases and V by 4 bases; bases with no gene match: 4. Germline V gene sequence: CDR1 KGHSH, CDR2 LQKENI. CDR3 size: 15 residues. CDR3 coding DNA: TGTGCCAGCTCACGAGACAGGGGTTACACCGGGGAGCTGTTTTTT. Translating it yields CASSRDRGYTGELFF.

The V call is TRBV29-1, the J call TRBJ2-1, with unresolved D. This CDR3 is built from 11 residues. The V and J ends lost 6 bases and 4 bases respectively, with 7 bases between them. Germline CDR1 is SQVTM and CDR2 is ANQGSEA. CDR3 sequence reads: CSVAEYNEQFF. CDR3 DNA: TGCAGCGTCGCGGAATACAATGAGCAGTTCTTC.

With respect to this clone: One junction end disagrees with the germline gene, perhaps due to a read error. The genes are TRBV9 and TRBJ2-3, with TRBD2 identical over 11 bases. Germline V gene sequence: CDR1 SGDLS, CDR2 YYNGEE. CDR3 length: 17 residues. The CDR3 region is CTSSAPSSGGLTDTQYF. DNA for the CDR3: TGTACCAGCAGCGCGCCTTCTAGCGGGGGGCTGACAGATACGCAGTATTTT.